The clone carrying this T cell receptor (beta chain) was seen a handful of times. Its antigen remains unidentified. Other DNA variants within this sample encode the same CDR3. All participating donors were Caucasian adults from Nashville, Tennessee. Investigators spread the genomic DNA of each subset evenly over several immunoSEQ plates. TCRdb's copy holds only in-frame clones and misses some; the assay was immunoSEQ multiplex PCR. The sample includes about 2.5 million clones, around 90% seen only once; the top ten take approximately 0.4%. The entry originates in a study of shared clonotypes between healthy human individuals. Study-level results: Among donors, sharing of clonotypes was expected to be affected by sequencing depth. Generation probability values for non-shared clonotypes were lower than those for clonotypes shared by all four donors.

Germline V lookup: CDR1 SGHRS, CDR2 YFSETQ. This CDR3 has 14 amino acids. After removal of 4 bases from V and 5 bases from J, the junction contained 2 bases not matched to a gene. The source material was naive CD4+ T cells from PBMCs. This sample's subset: CD45RA+ positively selected. V gene TRBV5-1 combines with J gene TRBJ1-4, with 10 nucleotides matching TRBD1. This clonotype originated in a man aged 18 to 30 in good health. Some clones in this sample may be carry-over from other donors' samples. The CDR3 here is CASSQGQGNEKLFF. The CDR3 region has the DNA TGCGCCAGCAGCCAGGGACAGGGGAATGAAAAACTGTTTTTT.